Listed below are T cell receptor beta chains from one sample, sequenced in a study of T cell responses to AZD1222 COVID-19 vaccine. Sequencing was performed with immunoSEQ multiplex PCR; in TCRdb, only in-frame clones are kept and a portion is missing. The sample has 110,000 to 150,000 clones, roughly 90% seen once; the top ten hold 1.5% to 2.5%. Sequenced here: peripheral blood, sampled 28 days after the second AZD1222 dose. The receptors stem from an adult who received the AZD1222 COVID-19 vaccine. Each CDR3 is given with its conserved first and last residue. A D gene is named only where the DNA matches it firmly. The listing skips clone size in some rows; elsewhere it reads once, few, many or a size class.

v_gene	d_gene	abundance	j_gene	CDR3nt	CDR3aa
TRBV10-2	TRBD1	NA	TRBJ2-7	TGCGCCAGCAGTGAGTTGACAGGGGGAGCCGAGCAGTACTTC	CASSELTGGAEQYF
TRBV7-9	NA	NA	TRBJ1-5	TGTGCCAGCAGCTCCAATTCGGGAGGGGGCAATCAGCCCCAGCATTTT	CASSSNSGGGNQPQHF
TRBV3-1/TRBV3-2	NA	once	TRBJ1-2	TGTGCCAGCAGCCAAGAGGAGTATGGCTACACCTTC	CASSQEEYGYTF
TRBV6-1	TRBD2	NA	TRBJ2-5	TGTGCCAGCAGAGGTAGCGGGGGGATTCAAGAGACCCAGTACTTC	CASRGSGGIQETQYF
TRBV19	NA	NA	TRBJ1-1	TGTGCCAGTAGTATTTCCGGGAGTTGGAGCACTGAAGCTTTCTTT	CASSISGSWSTEAFF
TRBV2	NA	NA	TRBJ1-2	TGTGCCAGCAAAAGGAGACAGGACAACTATGGCTACACCTTC	CASKRRQDNYGYTF
TRBV16	NA	NA	TRBJ1-5	TGTGCCAGCAGCCAATCAGGGTATAGCAATCAGCCCCAGCATTTT	CASSQSGYSNQPQHF
TRBV2	NA	NA	TRBJ1-2	TGTGCCAGCAGCTACAGGGTCCTCAACTATGGCTACACCTTC	CASSYRVLNYGYTF
TRBV6-5	NA	few	TRBJ1-3	TGTGCCAGCAGAGATCGGACAGCCGGTGGAAACACCATATATTTT	CASRDRTAGGNTIYF
TRBV7-3	NA	NA	TRBJ2-2	TGTGCCAGCAGCTTCGGTCGGGCCGGGGAGCTGTTTTTT	CASSFGRAGELFF
TRBV5-1	TRBD1	NA	TRBJ1-2	TGCGCCAGCAGCTTGGGTCTGACAGGGAGCTATGGCTACACCTTC	CASSLGLTGSYGYTF
TRBV11-2	TRBD1	NA	TRBJ1-1	TGTGCCAGCAGCTATAAACAGGGGGCCAACACTGAAGCTTTCTTT	CASSYKQGANTEAFF
TRBV2	NA	NA	TRBJ1-2	TGTGCCGGAGACAAGGACACTAACTATGGCTACACCTTC	CAGDKDTNYGYTF
TRBV29-1	NA	NA	TRBJ1-2	TGCAGCGTTGAAGACCCCGGGGGCTACACCTTC	CSVEDPGGYTF
TRBV19	NA	NA	TRBJ2-3	TGTGCCAGTAGTTTGACAGGCCGAAGTCTCACAGATACGCAGTATTTT	CASSLTGRSLTDTQYF
TRBV19	TRBD1	NA	TRBJ1-2	TGTGCCAGCCGCGGGGGCGTCTCCAGGGGGCTCTATGGCTACACCTTC	CASRGGVSRGLYGYTF
TRBV25-1	NA	NA	TRBJ1-1	TGTGCCAGCAGTGAATCCCTCGGGGCGAGAAACACTGAAGCTTTCTTT	CASSESLGARNTEAFF
TRBV2	NA	NA	TRBJ1-1	TGTGCCAGCAGTGGAGGGGCCACTGAAGCTTTCTTT	CASSGGATEAFF
TRBV5-4	TRBD2	NA	TRBJ2-3	TGTGCCAGCAGTCGGGGACTAGCGGGACCCGGACCAGATACGCAGTATTTT	CASSRGLAGPGPDTQYF
TRBV7-2	NA	NA	TRBJ2-1	TGTGCCAGCAGCTTAGTGGTCCAGGTGATCAATGAGCAGTTCTTC	CASSLVVQVINEQFF
TRBV5-1	TRBD2	NA	TRBJ2-2	TGCGCCAGCAGCTGGAGCGGGAGTCGCACCGGGGAGCTGTTTTTT	CASSWSGSRTGELFF
TRBV27	TRBD1	NA	TRBJ2-7	TGTGCCAGCAGTTCTGTCCGGGACAGGGTGTCCTACGAGCAGTACTTC	CASSSVRDRVSYEQYF
TRBV14	NA	NA	TRBJ1-6	TGTGCCAGCAGCCAAGGAGGGTCCCCCCTCCACTTT	CASSQGGSPLHF
TRBV7-2	NA	NA	TRBJ1-6	TGTGCCAGCAGCTTAGAACGGACCGATTCACCCCTCCACTTT	CASSLERTDSPLHF
TRBV5-1	NA	NA	TRBJ1-6	TGCGCCAGCAGCCTACAGGGTATGAGTTCACCCCTCCACTTT	CASSLQGMSSPLHF
TRBV30	TRBD1	NA	TRBJ1-5	TGTGCCTGGAGTGCCAACTCGGGACAGGGGGCGCTTGGCAATCAGCCCCAGCATTTT	CAWSANSGQGALGNQPQHF
TRBV9	TRBD1	NA	TRBJ2-2	TGTGCCAGCAGCCCGACAGGGCTGCTTAAGACCGGGGAGCTGTTTTTT	CASSPTGLLKTGELFF
TRBV2	TRBD1	NA	TRBJ1-1	TGTGCCAGCAACCCGACAGGGGGCGGGACTGAAGCTTTCTTT	CASNPTGGGTEAFF
TRBV9	TRBD2	NA	TRBJ2-2	TGTGCCAGCTCTAGCGGGAGTCCCGGGGAGCTGTTTTTT	CASSSGSPGELFF
TRBV2	TRBD1	NA	TRBJ2-1	TGTGCCAGCAGAGCAGTGGGACAGGGTCCTGAGCAGTTCTTC	CASRAVGQGPEQFF
TRBV9	NA	NA	TRBJ2-1	TGTGCCAGCAGCGCCGGACTATCCTCCTACAATGAGCAGTTCTTC	CASSAGLSSYNEQFF
TRBV5-1	NA	NA	TRBJ1-3	TGCGCCAGCAGTCTACGGGCCAGTCCCTCCAACTCTGGAAACACCATATATTTT	CASSLRASPSNSGNTIYF
TRBV27	TRBD1	NA	TRBJ2-7	TGTGCCAGCAGTTCCCCCGGACAGGTGGGTTACGAGCAGTACTTC	CASSSPGQVGYEQYF
TRBV15	NA	once	TRBJ2-7	TGTGCCACCAGCAGAGAAGGTGGGGCCTACGAGCAGTACTTC	CATSREGGAYEQYF
TRBV6-5	TRBD1	NA	TRBJ2-3	TGTGCCAGCAGGTGGACAGGGATCGCAGATACGCAGTATTTT	CASRWTGIADTQYF
TRBV5-1	NA	once	TRBJ1-1	TGCGCCAGCAGCTTGAGAAGGACGGGGGGATCGAACACTGAAGCTTTCTTT	CASSLRRTGGSNTEAFF
TRBV5-1	NA	few	TRBJ2-6	TGCGCCAGCAGCTTGGCGGTAGGGGCTGGGGCCAACGTCCTGACTTTC	CASSLAVGAGANVLTF
TRBV5-6	NA	NA	TRBJ1-3	TGTGCCAGCAGCTTACAGGGCTCTGGAAACACCATATATTTT	CASSLQGSGNTIYF
TRBV6-1	NA	NA	TRBJ2-7	TGTGCCAGCAGTGAAGCGAAGTGGACAGCCTACGAGCAGTACTTC	CASSEAKWTAYEQYF
TRBV7-3	NA	NA	TRBJ2-3	TGTGCCAGCAGCTTAGGAGGAGCCCCAGATACGCAGTATTTT	CASSLGGAPDTQYF
TRBV25-1	NA	NA	TRBJ1-1	TGTGCCAGCAGTAATCATGGAATCGGCGATTCTGAAGCTTTCTTT	CASSNHGIGDSEAFF
TRBV15	TRBD1	once	TRBJ1-2	TGTGCCACCAGCAGCGGGACAGGGGGCAGCGGCTACACCTTC	CATSSGTGGSGYTF
TRBV5-5	NA	NA	TRBJ2-5	TGTGCCAGCAGCTTGGCCTTGGGAAGCGACCAAGAGACCCAGTACTTC	CASSLALGSDQETQYF
TRBV7-9	NA	NA	TRBJ1-1	TGTGCCAGCAGCTTAACGGGGGAAGGTGGGAACACTGAAGCTTTCTTT	CASSLTGEGGNTEAFF
TRBV20-1	TRBD1	NA	TRBJ1-2	TGCAGTGCTAGTGGGACCCCGGGACAGGGGATTCCTAACTATGGCTACACCTTC	CSASGTPGQGIPNYGYTF
TRBV7-8	NA	NA	TRBJ1-1	TGTGCCAGCAGCTTAACTAACACTGAAGCTTTCTTT	CASSLTNTEAFF
TRBV18	NA	NA	TRBJ2-7	TGTGCCAGCTCACCGACGCCGGGAAACGGCTACGAGCAGTACTTC	CASSPTPGNGYEQYF
TRBV27	TRBD1	NA	TRBJ2-7	TGTGCCAGCAGTTTTGGGACAGGGGTCTACGAGCAGTACTTC	CASSFGTGVYEQYF
TRBV9	TRBD2	NA	TRBJ2-1	TGTGCCACCTCCGGGGGGAAGGACAATGAGCAGTTCTTC	CATSGGKDNEQFF
TRBV19	NA	NA	TRBJ1-1	TGTGCCAGTAGTATCAAGGCAGACGGAGCCGAAGCTTTCTTT	CASSIKADGAEAFF
TRBV21-1	NA	once	TRBJ1-6	TGTGCCAGCAGCAAGACAGACTATAATTCACCCCTCCACTTT	CASSKTDYNSPLHF
TRBV7-9	TRBD2	NA	TRBJ2-7	TGTGCCAGCAGCTCCTTCACTAGCGGGGGGGACTACGAGCAGTACTTC	CASSSFTSGGDYEQYF
TRBV5-3	NA	NA	TRBJ1-5	TGTGCCAGAAGCTTCGGGGAAGGCAATCAGCCCCAGCATTTT	CARSFGEGNQPQHF
TRBV7-2	TRBD1	NA	TRBJ2-7	TGTGCCAGCAGCGCCCGGGACAGGGGAGGCTACGAGCAGTACTTC	CASSARDRGGYEQYF
TRBV6-5	NA	NA	TRBJ1-6	TGTGCCAGCAGTTACTCGCCGACTCCTCATTCACCCCTCCACTTT	CASSYSPTPHSPLHF
TRBV6-1	NA	NA	TRBJ2-7	TGTGCCAGCAGTGAAATGGAGGGGGGTTATAATTACGAGCAGTACTTC	CASSEMEGGYNYEQYF
TRBV7-9	TRBD1	NA	TRBJ2-7	TGTGCCAGCAGCTTGCAGGGGGCTCGGGAGCAGTACTTC	CASSLQGAREQYF
TRBV5-6	TRBD2	NA	TRBJ2-2	TGTGCCAGCAGCTTGAGCGGGGTATCGGACACCGGGGAGCTGTTTTTT	CASSLSGVSDTGELFF
TRBV10-3	NA	NA	TRBJ1-2	TGTGCCATCTCCCCCGGGGAGGGAGATGGCTACACCTTC	CAISPGEGDGYTF